Sequencing of this TCR beta chain was carried out in a study of regulatory T cells in long-lasting Graves disease. On the study more broadly: Over 5 years of antithyroid drugs plus positive TSH receptor antibodies defined persistent Graves' disease. Study-wide results and caveats: Persistent disease preferred TRBV28, TRBJ1-2 and TRBJ2-5. Lower TCR diversity characterized persistent Graves' patients relative to newly diagnosed patients.

Trimming shortened V by 0 bases and J by 8 bases, and 13 bases separated the two germline ends. CDR3 length: 14 amino acids. The germline V gene encodes CDR1 LGHNA and CDR2 YSLEER. CDR3 regions were amplified by Arm-PCR using iRepertoire HTBI primers to build TCR beta libraries. From the multiplex PCR reads, TCRdb called clonotypes with MiXCR, one entry per CDR3 protein. The table records some 450,000 distinct CDR3 sequences, roughly a quarter of them present only once. As regards this clonotype: Antigen unknown.

The time point was: persistent/refractory GD, antithyroid drugs over 5 years with positive TRAb. Extracted RNA from PBMCs served as the source of the TCR library. The gene calls are TRBV4-3 and TRBJ1-2, with D possibly being TRBD1 (6 bases). The TCR originated in a female donor with Graves disease. The sample in question was peripheral blood mononuclear cells (PBMCs), obtained when the disease was refractory, from a patient treated with antithyroid drugs. CDR3 amino acids: CASSQDHRDRGYTF. The CDR3 DNA reads as TGCGCCAGCAGCCAAGATCACAGGGACCGCGGCTACACCTTC.